This TCR beta chain was sequenced in a study of blood T cell repertoires in COVID-19. Study context: Sources were T cells, B-cell-depleted T cells, or PBMCs; the material itself was cDNA or gDNA.

Per the study methods: For nucleated cells, counts were estimated from reference gene primer amplification. The method was immunoSEQ multiplex PCR; TCRdb's version includes in-frame clones alone and lacks a portion of them. The V and J calls and clone size were taken over from that table, and D and trimming were inferred from the DNA. This sample has just over 250,000 clones; about 85% occur once, and the top ten carry 3.5% to 4.5%. CDR1 PRHDT and CDR2 FYEKMQ come from the germline V gene (reference sequence). The V end lost 0 bases, the J end lost 2 bases, and 10 bases lay between the germline ends. The CDR3 totals 16 residues.

The V call is TRBV13, the J call TRBJ2-2; no clear D. This clonotype was obtained from a man aged 55 to 70 who had recovered from COVID-19. Source material: peripheral blood. CDR3 nucleotide sequence: TGTGCCAGCAGCTTAGGCTCCGGAGCCAACACCGGGGAGCTGTTTTTT. This gives the protein CASSLGSGANTGELFF.